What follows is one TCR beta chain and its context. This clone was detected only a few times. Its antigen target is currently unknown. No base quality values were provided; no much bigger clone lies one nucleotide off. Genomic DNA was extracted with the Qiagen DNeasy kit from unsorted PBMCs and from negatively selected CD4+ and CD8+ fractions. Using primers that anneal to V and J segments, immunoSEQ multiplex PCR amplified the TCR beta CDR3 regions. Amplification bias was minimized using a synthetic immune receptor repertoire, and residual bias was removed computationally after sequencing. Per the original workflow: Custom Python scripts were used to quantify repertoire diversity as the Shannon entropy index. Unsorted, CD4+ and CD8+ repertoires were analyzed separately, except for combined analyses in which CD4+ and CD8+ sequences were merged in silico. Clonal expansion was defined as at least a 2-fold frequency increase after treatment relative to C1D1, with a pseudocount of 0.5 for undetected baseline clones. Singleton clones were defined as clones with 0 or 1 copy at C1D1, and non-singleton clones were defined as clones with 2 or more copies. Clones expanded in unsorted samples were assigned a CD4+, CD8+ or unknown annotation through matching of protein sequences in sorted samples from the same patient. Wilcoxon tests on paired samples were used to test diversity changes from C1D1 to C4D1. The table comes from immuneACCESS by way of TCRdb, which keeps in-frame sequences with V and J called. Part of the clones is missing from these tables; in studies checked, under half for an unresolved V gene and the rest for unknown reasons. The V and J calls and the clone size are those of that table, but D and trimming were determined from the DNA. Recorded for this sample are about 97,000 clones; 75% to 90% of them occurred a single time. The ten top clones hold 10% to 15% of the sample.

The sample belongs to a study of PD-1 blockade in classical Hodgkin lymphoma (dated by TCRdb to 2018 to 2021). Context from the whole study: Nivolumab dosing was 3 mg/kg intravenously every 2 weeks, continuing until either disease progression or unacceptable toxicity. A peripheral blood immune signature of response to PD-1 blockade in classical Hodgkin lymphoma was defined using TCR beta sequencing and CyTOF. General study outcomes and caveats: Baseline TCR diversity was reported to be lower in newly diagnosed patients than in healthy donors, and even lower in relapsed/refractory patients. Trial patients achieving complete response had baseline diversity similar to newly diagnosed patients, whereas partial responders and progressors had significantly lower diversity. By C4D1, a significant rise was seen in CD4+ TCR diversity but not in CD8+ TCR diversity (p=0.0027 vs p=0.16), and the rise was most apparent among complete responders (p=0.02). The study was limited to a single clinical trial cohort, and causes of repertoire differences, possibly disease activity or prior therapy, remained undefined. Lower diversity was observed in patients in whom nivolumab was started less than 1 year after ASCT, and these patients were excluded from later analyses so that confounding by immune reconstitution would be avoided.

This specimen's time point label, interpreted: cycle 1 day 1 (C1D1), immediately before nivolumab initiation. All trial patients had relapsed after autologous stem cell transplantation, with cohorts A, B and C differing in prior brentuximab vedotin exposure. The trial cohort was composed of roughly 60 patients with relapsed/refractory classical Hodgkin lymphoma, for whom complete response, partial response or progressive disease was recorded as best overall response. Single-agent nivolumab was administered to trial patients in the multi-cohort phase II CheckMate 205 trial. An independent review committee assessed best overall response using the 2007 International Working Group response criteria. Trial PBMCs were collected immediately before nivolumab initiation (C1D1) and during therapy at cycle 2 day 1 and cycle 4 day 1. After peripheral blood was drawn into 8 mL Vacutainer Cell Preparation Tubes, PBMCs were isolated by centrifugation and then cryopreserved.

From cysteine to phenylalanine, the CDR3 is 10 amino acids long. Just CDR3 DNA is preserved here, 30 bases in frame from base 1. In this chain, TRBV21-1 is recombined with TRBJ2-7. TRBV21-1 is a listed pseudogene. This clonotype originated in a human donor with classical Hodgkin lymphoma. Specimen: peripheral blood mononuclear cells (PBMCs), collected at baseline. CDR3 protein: CASSMPEQYF. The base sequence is TGTGCCAGCAGCATGCCCGAGCAGTACTTC.